This TCR beta chain comes out of a study of T cells in Graves' hyperthyroidism and ophthalmopathy. Amplified TCR beta CDR3 regions came from RNA transcripts. First-round RT-PCR of the TCR CDR3 relied on the HTBI primer set. TCRdb used MiXCR to reprocess the multiplex PCR reads, holding one entry per CDR3 protein. The table lists under 450,000 distinct CDR3 sequences, less than 15% of them singletons. There are a few counts of this clonotype. Hyperthyroidism patients were newly diagnosed, had disease duration under 2 months, and were aged 18 to 65 years. The blood sample predates any ophthalmopathy symptoms, coming from first hyperthyroidism diagnosis. Germline assignment: CDR1 KGHSH and CDR2 LQKENI. This CDR3 region has 16 residues. Trimming pared 6 bases from V and 6 bases from J, leaving 21 bases between.

The rearrangement links TRBV18 to TRBJ1-5; D perhaps matches TRBD1 (6 bases). The sequenced sample consisted of blood. This TCR came from a man aged 25-40 years with Graves' hyperthyroidism that later progressed to Graves' ophthalmopathy. DNA for the CDR3: TGTGCCAGCTCTCGCAGCGTCAGGGGAAGTAGTCAGCCCCAGCATTTT. The encoded protein is CASSRSVRGSSQPQHF. Full variable domain (rest looked up from reference TRBV18 and TRBJ1-5): NAGVMQNPRHLVRRRGQEARLRCSPMKGHSHVYWYRQLPEEGLKFMVYLQKENIIDESGMPKERFSAEFPKEGPSILRIQQVVRGDSAAYFCASSRSVRGSSQPQHFGDGTRLSIL.